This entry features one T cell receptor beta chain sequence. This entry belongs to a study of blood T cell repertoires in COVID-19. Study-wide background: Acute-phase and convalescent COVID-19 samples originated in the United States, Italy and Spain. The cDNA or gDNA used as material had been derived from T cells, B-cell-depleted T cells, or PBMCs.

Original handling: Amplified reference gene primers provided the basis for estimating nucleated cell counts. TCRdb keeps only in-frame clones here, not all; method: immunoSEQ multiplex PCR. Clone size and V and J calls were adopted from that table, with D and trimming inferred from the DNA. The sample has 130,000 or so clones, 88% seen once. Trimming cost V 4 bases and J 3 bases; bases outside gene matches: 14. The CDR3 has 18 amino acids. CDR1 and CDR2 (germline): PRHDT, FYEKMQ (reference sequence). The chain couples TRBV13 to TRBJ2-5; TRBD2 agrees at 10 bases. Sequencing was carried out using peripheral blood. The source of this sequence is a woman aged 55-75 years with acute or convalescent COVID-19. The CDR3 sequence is CASSSRGSGGYTKETQYF. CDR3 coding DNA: TGTGCCAGCAGCTCCCGGGGTAGCGGGGGGTACACCAAAGAGACCCAGTACTTC.